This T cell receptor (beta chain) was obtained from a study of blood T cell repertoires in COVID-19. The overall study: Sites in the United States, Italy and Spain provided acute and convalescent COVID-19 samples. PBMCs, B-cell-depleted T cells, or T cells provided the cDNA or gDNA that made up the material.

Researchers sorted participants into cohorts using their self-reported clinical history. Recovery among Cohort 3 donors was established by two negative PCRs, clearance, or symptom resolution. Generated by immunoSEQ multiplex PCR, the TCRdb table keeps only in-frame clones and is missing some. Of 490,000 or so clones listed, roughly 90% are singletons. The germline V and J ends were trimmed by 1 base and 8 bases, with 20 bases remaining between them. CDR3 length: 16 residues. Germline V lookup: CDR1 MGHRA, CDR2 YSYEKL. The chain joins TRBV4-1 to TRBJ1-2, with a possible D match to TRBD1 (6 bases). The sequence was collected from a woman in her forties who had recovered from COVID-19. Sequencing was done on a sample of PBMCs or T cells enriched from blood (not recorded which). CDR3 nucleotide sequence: TGCGCCAGCAGCCAAGTCATGGCGTCAGGGGTTCGGGGCTACACCTTC. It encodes CASSQVMASGVRGYTF.